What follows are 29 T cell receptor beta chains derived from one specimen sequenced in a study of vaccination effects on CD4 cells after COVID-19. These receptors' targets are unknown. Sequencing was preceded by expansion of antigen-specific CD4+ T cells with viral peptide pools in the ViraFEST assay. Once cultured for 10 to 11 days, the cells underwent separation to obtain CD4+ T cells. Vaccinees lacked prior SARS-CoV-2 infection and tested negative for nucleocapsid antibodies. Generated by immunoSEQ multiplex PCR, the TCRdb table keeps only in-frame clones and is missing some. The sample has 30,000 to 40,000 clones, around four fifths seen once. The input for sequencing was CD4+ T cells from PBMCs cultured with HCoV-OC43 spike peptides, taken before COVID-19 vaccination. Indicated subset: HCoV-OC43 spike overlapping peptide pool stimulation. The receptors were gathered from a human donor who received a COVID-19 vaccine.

This chain's CDR3 is CASRETGNSPLHF. The CDR3 DNA reads TGTGCCAGCAGGGAGACAGGGAATTCACCCCTCCACTTT. V is TRBV6-5 and J is TRBJ1-6, with TRBD1 matching 7 bases. Germline lookup yields CDR1 MNHEY and CDR2 SVGAGI. The CDR3 covers 13 residues. V trimming: 6 bases; J trimming: 7 bases; junction bases outside the gene matches: 3.

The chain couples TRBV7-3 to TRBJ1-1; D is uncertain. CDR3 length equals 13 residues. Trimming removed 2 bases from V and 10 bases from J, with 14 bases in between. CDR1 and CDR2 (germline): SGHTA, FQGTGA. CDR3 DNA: TGTGCCAGCAGCTTACCAGTGCTTCCAGGAGCTTTCTTT. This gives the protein CASSLPVLPGAFF.

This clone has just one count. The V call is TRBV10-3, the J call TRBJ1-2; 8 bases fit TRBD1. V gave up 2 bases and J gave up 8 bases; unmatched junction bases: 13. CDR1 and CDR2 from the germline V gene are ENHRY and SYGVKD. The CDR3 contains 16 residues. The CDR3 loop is CAISEALSQGAEGYTF. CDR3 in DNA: TGTGCCATCAGTGAGGCCCTTAGCCAGGGGGCGGAGGGCTACACCTTC.

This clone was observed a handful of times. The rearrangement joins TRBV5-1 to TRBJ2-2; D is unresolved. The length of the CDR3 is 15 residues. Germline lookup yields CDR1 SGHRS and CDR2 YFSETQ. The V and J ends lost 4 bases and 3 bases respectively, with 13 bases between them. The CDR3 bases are TGCGCCAGCAGCCCGTCCGGCGTAGACACCGGGGAGCTGTTTTTT. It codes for CASSPSGVDTGELFF.

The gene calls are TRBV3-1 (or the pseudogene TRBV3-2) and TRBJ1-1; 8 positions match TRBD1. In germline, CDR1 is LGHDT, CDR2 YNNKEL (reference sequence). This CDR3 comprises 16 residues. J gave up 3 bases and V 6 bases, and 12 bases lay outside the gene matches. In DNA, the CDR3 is TGTGCCAGCAGTCCGTTTAACAGGGGGTTATACACTGAAGCTTTCTTT. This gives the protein CASSPFNRGLYTEAFF.

CDR3 protein: CASSEASYNEQFF. The CDR3 DNA is TGTGCCAGCAGCGAGGCTAGCTACAATGAGCAGTTCTTC. The chain carries TRBV11-2 and TRBJ2-1; D is unclear. V shed 5 bases and J shed 3 bases, with 8 bases lying between them. In germline, CDR1 is SGHAT, CDR2 FQNNGV. CDR3 length equals 13 residues.

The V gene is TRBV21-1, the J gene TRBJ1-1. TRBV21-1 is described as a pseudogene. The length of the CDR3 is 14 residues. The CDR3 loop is CASSSSRSNTEAFF. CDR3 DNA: TGTGCCAGCAGCAGCTCTAGGAGTAACACTGAAGCTTTCTTT.

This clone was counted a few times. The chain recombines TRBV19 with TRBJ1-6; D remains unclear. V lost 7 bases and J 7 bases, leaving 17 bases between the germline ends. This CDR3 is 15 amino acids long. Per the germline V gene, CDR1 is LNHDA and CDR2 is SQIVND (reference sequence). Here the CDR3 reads CASTDRRGGNSPLHF. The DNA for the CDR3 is TGTGCCAGTACAGACCGCCGGGGAGGCAATTCACCCCTCCACTTT.

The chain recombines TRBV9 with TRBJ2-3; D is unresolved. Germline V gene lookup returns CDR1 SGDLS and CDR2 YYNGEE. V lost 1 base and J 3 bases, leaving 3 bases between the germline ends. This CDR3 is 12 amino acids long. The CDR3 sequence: CASSVLTDTQYF. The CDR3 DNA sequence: TGTGCCAGCAGCGTATTAACAGATACGCAGTATTTT.

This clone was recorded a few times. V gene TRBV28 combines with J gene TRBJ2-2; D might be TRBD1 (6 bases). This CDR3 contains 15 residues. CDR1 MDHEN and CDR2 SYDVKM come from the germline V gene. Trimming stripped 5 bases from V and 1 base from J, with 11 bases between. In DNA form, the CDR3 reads TGTGCCAGCAGTCTCCTGACAGGGAACACCGGGGAGCTGTTTTTT. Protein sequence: CASSLLTGNTGELFF.

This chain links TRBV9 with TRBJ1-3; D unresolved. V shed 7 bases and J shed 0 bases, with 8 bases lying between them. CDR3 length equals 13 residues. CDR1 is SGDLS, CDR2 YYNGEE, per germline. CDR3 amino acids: CASSGSSGNTIYF. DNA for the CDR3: TGTGCCAGCTCCGGCAGCTCTGGAAACACCATATATTTT.

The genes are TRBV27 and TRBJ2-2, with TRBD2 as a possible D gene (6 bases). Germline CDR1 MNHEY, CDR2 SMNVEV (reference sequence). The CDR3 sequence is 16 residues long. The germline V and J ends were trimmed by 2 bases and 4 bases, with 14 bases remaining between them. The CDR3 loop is CASSLNSGGSTGELFF. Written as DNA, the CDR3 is TGTGCCAGCAGTTTAAACTCCGGGGGAAGCACCGGGGAGCTGTTTTTT.

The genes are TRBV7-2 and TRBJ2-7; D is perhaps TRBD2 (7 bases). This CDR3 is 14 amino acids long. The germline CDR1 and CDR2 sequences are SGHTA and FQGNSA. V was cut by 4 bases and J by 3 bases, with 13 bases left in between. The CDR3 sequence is CASSSTGGSYEQYF. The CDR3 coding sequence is TGTGCCAGCAGCTCCACGGGGGGCAGCTACGAGCAGTACTTC.

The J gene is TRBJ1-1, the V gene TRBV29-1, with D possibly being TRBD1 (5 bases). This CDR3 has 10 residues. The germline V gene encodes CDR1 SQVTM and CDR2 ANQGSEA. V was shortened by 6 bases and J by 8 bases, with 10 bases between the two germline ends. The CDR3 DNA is TGCAGCGTACAGACAGTCGAAGCTTTCTTT. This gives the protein CSVQTVEAFF.

CDR3 in DNA: TGTGCCAGCAGCGTAGAGGGACAGGGAAGCCTCTACGAGCAGTACTTC. The encoded protein is CASSVEGQGSLYEQYF. The chain joins TRBV9 to TRBJ2-7; 9 bases line up with TRBD1. The junction had 7 bases not matched to a gene; V was cut back by 0 bases and J by 3 bases. Germline values: CDR1 SGDLS, CDR2 YYNGEE. The CDR3 has 16 residues.

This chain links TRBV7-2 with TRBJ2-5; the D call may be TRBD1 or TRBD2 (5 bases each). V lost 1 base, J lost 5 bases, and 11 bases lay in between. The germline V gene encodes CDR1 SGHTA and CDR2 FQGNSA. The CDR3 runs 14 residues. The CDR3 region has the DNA TGTGCCAGCAGCTTAGGAGGGGTTGGGGAGACCCAGTACTTC. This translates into CASSLGGVGETQYF.

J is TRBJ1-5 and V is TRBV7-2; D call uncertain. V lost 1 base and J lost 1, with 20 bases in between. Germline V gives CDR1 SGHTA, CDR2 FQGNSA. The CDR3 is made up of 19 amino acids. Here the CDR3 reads CASSLGWGEGLGSNQPQHF. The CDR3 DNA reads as TGTGCCAGCAGCTTAGGATGGGGAGAGGGTTTAGGGAGCAATCAGCCCCAGCATTTT.

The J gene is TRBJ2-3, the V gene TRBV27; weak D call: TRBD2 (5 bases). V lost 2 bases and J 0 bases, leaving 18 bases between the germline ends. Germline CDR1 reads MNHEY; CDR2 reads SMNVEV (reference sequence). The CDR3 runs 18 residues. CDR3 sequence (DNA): TGTGCCAGCAGTTTAAGGCAGCTTAGCGCCTCTAGCACAGATACGCAGTATTTT. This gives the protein CASSLRQLSASSTDTQYF.

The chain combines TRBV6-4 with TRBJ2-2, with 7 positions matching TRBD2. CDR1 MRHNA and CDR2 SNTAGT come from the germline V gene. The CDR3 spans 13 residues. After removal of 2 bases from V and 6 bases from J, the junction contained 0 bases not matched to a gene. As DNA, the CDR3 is TGTGCCAGCAGTGACGGGGGGGCCGGGGAGCTGTTTTTT. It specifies CASSDGGAGELFF.

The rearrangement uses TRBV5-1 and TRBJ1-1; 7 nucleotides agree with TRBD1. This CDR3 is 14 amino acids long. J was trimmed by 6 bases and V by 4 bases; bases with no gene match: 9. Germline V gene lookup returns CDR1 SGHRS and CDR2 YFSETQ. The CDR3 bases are TGCGCCAGCAGCCTAAGACAGGGTAGCGCTGAAGCTTTCTTT. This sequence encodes CASSLRQGSAEAFF. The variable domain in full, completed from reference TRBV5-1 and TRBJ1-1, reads KAGVTQTPRYLIKTRGQQVTLSCSPISGHRSVSWYQQTPGQGLQFLFEYFSETQRNKGNFPGRFSGRQFSNSRSEMNVSTLELGDSALYLCASSLRQGSAEAFFGQGTRLTVV.

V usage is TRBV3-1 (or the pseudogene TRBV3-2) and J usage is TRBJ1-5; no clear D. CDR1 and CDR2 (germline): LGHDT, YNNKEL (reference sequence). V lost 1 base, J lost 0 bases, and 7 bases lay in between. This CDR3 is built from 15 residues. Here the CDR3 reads CASSQGRSSNQPQHF. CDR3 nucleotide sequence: TGTGCCAGCAGCCAAGGAAGAAGTAGCAATCAGCCCCAGCATTTT.

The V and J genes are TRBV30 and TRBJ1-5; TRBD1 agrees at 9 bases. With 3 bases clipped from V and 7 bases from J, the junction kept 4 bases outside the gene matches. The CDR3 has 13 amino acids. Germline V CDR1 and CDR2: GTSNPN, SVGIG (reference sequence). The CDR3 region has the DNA TGTGCCTGGAGACGACAGGGGGAACAGCCCCAGCATTTT. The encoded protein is CAWRRQGEQPQHF.

The CDR3 here is CASSYQMRTSYEQYF. CDR3 nucleotide sequence: TGCGCCAGCAGCTACCAAATGAGGACATCCTACGAGCAGTACTTC. This chain uses TRBV5-1 with TRBJ2-7; D is possibly TRBD1 (5 bases). With 3 bases removed from V and 1 base from J, the gap between germline ends came to 14 bases. The CDR3 has 15 residues. Germline values: CDR1 SGHRS, CDR2 YFSETQ.

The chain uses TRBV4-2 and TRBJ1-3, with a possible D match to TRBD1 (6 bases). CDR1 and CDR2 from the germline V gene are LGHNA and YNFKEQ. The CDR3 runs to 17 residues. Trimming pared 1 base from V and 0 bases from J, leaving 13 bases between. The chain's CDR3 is CASSQGVQGNSGNTIYF. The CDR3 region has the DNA TGTGCCAGCAGCCAAGGGGTACAGGGCAACTCTGGAAACACCATATATTTT.

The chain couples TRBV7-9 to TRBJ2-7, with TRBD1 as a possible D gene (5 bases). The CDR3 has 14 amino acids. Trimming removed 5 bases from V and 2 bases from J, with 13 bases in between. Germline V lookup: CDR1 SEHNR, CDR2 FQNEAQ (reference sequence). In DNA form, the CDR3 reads TGTGCCAGCAGCCCTAATGGGGCGCCCTACGAGCAGTACTTC. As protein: CASSPNGAPYEQYF.

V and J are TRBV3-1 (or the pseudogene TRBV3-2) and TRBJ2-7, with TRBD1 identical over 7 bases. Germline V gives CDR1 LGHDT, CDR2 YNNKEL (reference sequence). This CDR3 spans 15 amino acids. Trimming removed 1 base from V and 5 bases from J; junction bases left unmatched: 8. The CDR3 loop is CASSQGETGINEQYF. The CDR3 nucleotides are TGTGCCAGCAGCCAAGGAGAGACAGGGATCAACGAGCAGTACTTC.

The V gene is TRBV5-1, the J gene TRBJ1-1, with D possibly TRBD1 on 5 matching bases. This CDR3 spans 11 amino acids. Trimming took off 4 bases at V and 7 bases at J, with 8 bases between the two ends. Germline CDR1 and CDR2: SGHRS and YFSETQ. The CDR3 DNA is TGCGCCAGCAGCCGTGACAGTGAAGCTTTCTTT. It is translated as CASSRDSEAFF.

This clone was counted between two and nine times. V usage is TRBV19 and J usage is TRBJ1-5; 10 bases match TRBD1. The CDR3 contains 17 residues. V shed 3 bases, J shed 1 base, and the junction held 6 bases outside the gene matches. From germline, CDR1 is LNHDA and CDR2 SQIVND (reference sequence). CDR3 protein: CASSMGQGRVSNQPQHF. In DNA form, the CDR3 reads TGTGCCAGTAGTATGGGACAGGGGCGAGTGAGCAATCAGCCCCAGCATTTT.

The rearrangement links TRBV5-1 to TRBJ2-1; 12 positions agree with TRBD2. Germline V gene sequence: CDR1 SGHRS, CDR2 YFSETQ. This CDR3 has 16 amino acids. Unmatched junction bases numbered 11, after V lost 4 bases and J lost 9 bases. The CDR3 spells CASSHEVPSGGAEQFF. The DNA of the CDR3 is TGCGCCAGCAGCCACGAGGTACCTAGCGGGGGGGCTGAGCAGTTCTTC.